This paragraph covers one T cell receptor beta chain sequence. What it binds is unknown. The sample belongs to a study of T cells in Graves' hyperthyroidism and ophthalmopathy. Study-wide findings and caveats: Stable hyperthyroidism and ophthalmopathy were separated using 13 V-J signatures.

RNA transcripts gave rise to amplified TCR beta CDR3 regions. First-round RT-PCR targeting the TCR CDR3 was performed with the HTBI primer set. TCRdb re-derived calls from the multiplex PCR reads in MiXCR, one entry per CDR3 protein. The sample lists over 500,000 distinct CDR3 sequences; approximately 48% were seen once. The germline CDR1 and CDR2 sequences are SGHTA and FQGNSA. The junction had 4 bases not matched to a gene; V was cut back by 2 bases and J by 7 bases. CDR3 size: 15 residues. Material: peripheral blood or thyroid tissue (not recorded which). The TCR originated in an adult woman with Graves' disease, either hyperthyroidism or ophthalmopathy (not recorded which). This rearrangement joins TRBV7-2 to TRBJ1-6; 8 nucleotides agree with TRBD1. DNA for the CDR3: TGTGCCAGCAGCTTATGGCAGGGGGCCAATTCACCCCTCCACTTT. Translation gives CASSLWQGANSPLHF. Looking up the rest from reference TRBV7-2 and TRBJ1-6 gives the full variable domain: GAGVSQSPSNKVTEKGKDVELRCDPISGHTALYWYRQSLGQGLEFLIYFQGNSAPDKSGLPSDRFSAERTGGSVSTLTIQRTQQEDSAVYLCASSLWQGANSPLHFGNGTRLTVT.